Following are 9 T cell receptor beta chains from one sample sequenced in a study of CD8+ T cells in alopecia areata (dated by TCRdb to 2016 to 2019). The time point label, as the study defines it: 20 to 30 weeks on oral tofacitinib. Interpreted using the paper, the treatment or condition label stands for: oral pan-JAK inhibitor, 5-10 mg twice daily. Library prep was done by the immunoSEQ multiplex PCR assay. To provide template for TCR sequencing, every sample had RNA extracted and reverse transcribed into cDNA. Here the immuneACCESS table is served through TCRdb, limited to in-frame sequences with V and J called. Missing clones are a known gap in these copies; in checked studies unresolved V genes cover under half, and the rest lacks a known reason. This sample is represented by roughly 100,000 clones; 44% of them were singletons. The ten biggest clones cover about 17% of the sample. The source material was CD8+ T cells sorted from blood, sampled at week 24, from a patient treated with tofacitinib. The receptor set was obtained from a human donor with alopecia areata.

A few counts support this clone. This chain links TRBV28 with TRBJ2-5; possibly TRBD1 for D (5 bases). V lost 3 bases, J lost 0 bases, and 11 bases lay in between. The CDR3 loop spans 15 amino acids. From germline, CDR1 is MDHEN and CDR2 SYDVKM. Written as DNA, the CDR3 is TGTGCCAGCAGTTTCTTGGCAGGGAACCAAGAGACCCAGTACTTC. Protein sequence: CASSFLAGNQETQYF.

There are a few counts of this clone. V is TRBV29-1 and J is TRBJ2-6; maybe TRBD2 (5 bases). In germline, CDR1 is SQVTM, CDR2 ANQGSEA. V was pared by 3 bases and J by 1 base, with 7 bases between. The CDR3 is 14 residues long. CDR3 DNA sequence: TGCAGCGTTGACGGGGATTCTGGGGCCAACGTCCTGACTTTC. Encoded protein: CSVDGDSGANVLTF. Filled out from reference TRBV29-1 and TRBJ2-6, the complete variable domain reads SAVISQKPSRDICQRGTSLTIQCQVDSQVTMMFWYRQQPGQSLTLIATANQGSEATYESGFVIDKFPISRPNLTFSTLTVSNMSPEDSSIYLCSVDGDSGANVLTFGAGSRLTVL.

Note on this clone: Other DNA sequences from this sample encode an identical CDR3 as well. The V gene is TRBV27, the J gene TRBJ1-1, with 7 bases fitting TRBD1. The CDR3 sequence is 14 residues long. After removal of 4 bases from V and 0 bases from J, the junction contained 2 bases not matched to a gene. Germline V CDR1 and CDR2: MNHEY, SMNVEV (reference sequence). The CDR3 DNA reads TGTGCCAGCAGTTCCAGGGGGTTGAACACTGAAGCTTTCTTT. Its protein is CASSSRGLNTEAFF.

The CDR3 loop reads CASSEEPVPNEQFF. In nucleotides, the CDR3 is TGTGCCAGCAGTGAAGAGCCGGTTCCCAATGAGCAGTTCTTC. The rearrangement joins TRBV6-1 to TRBJ2-1; D gene unclear. Germline V gene sequence: CDR1 MNHNS, CDR2 SASEGT. The CDR3 consists of 14 residues. The ends were cut back, 1 base at V and 6 bases at J, with 10 bases in the middle.

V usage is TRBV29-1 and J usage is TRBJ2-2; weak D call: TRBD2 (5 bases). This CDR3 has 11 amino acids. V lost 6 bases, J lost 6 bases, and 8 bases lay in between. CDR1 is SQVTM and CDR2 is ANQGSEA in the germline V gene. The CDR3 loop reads CSVPAAGELFF. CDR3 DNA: TGCAGCGTCCCAGCGGCCGGGGAGCTGTTTTTT.

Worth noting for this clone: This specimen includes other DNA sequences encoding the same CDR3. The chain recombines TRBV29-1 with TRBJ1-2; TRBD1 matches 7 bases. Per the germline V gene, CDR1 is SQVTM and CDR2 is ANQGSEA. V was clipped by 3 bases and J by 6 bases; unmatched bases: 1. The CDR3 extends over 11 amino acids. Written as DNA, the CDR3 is TGCAGCGTTGACAGGGGGGATGGCTACACCTTC. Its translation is CSVDRGDGYTF.

The CDR3 bases are TGCAGCGTGGGGGACAGCTACGAGCAGTACTTC. Its protein is CSVGDSYEQYF. The chain recombines TRBV29-1 with TRBJ2-7; 7 bases align to TRBD1. This CDR3 has 11 residues. The germline V gene has CDR1 SQVTM and CDR2 ANQGSEA. J was trimmed by 3 bases and V by 6 bases; bases with no gene match: 2.

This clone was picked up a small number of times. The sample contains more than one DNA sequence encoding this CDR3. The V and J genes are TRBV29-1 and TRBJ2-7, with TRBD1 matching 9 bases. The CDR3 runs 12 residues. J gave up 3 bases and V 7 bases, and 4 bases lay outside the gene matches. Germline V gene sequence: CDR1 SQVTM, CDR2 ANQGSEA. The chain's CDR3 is CSARDRDYEQYF. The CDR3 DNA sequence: TGCAGCGCCCGGGACAGGGACTACGAGCAGTACTTC.

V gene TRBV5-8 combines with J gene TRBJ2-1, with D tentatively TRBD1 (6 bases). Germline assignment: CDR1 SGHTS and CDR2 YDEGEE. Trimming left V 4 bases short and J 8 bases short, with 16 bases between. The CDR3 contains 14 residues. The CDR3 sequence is CASSLGLQGYEQFF. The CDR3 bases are TGTGCCAGCAGCCTGGGCCTACAGGGCTATGAGCAGTTCTTC.